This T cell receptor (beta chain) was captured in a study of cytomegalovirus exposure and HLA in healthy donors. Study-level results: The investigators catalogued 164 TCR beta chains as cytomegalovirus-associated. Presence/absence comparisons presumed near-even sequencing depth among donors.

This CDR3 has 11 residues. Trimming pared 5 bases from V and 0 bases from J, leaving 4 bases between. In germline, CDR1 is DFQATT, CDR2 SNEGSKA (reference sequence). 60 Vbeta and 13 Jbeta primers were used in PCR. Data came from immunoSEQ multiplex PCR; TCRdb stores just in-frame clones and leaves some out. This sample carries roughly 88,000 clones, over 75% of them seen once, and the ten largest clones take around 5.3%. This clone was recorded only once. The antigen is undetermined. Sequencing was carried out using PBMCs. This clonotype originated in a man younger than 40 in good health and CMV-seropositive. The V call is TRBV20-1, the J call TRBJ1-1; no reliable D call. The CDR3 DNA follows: TGCAGTGCTTATCTGAACACTGAAGCTTTCTTT. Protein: CSAYLNTEAFF.